This TCR beta chain is from a study of blood T cells in healthy people across ages. Overall study context: Template switching picked up about one barcoded beta molecule for each two T cells. Study observations and caveats: Nothing was known about donor CMV status, and this possibly confounded expanded clonotype changes. Versus aged donors, long-lived donors had higher diversity and more naive CD4+ cells.

To note about this clonotype: Its target is not known.

For the second PCR, which ran for 7 to 11 cycles, a sample-barcoded 5' primer and a J-beta primer mix were used. Every cDNA molecule carried a tag from a template-switch adaptor bearing 12 random nucleotides. In TCRdb, the 5' RACE reads were re-called with MiXCR into one record per CDR3 protein. The sample holds 800,000 or so distinct CDR3 sequences; about 45% are singletons and the top ten take 15% to 20%. The specimen was blood. This receptor was identified in a man aged 80 or over in good health.

The CDR3 reads CASSLKEGGADTQYF. The CDR3 DNA reads as TGTGCCAGCAGCTTAAAGGAGGGCGGGGCAGATACGCAGTATTTT. The chain uses TRBV7-2 and TRBJ2-3, with D perhaps matching TRBD2 (6 bases). Germline lookup yields CDR1 SGHTA and CDR2 FQGNSA. Trimming shortened V by 2 bases and J by 4 bases, and 13 bases separated the two germline ends. CDR3 length: 15 residues.